What follows are 8 T cell receptor beta chains derived from one specimen sequenced in a study of OX40 agonist ivuxolimab in advanced cancers. Generated by immunoSEQ multiplex PCR, the TCRdb table keeps only in-frame clones and is missing some. The table records tens of thousands of clones, about four fifths of them present only once. Sequenced material: CD4+ or CD8+ T cells sorted from blood, taken in a trial of the OX40 agonist ivuxolimab. All receptors derive from an adult with an advanced solid tumor such as melanoma, head and neck, liver or kidney cancer.

The chain uses TRBV25-1 and TRBJ1-6, with TRBD1 identical over 10 bases. The CDR3 totals 18 residues. The V segment lost 1 base and the J segment 9 bases; nucleotides outside the gene matches: 12. Germline CDR1 reads MGHDK; CDR2 reads SYGVNS. The CDR3 coding sequence is TGTGCCAGCAGTGAATTTCTCCCCTGGACAGGGGGACTTTCACCCCTCCACTTT. Residues: CASSEFLPWTGGLSPLHF.

This clone was seen just once. The chain combines TRBV5-4 with TRBJ2-5; 10 nucleotides line up with TRBD2. From germline, CDR1 is SGHNT and CDR2 YYREEE (reference sequence). The CDR3 totals 14 residues. Trimming took 2 bases from V and 5 from J; bases not matched to a gene: 3. CDR3 protein: CASSFIAGGETQYF. CDR3 DNA: TGTGCCAGCAGCTTCATAGCGGGAGGTGAGACCCAGTACTTC. Together with reference TRBV5-4 and TRBJ2-5, the CDR3 gives the full variable domain: ETGVTQSPTHLIKTRGQQVTLRCSSQSGHNTVSWYQQALGQGPQFIFQYYREEENGRGNFPPRFSGLQFPNYSSELNVNALELDDSALYLCASSFIAGGETQYFGPGTRLLVL.

V is TRBV14 and J is TRBJ2-7, with D possibly being TRBD1 or TRBD2 (5 bases each). CDR1 is SGHDN, CDR2 FVKESK, per germline. The CDR3 is 17 residues long. Deletions cut 1 base from V and 4 bases from J, with 20 bases between. The CDR3 sequence is CASSQVSGLKGIYEQYF. The CDR3 DNA reads as TGTGCCAGCAGCCAAGTTTCAGGACTCAAGGGGATATACGAGCAGTACTTC.

This chain links TRBV11-3 with TRBJ2-1; TRBD2 aligns across 11 bases. The junction had 4 bases not matched to a gene; V was cut back by 1 base and J by 8 bases. Per the germline V gene, CDR1 is SGHNT and CDR2 is YENEEA. The CDR3 loop spans 15 amino acids. The CDR3 DNA is TGTGCCAGCAGCTTAGGTAGCGGGGGGGCCGATGAGCAGTTCTTC. Its protein product is CASSLGSGGADEQFF.

The V gene is TRBV29-1, the J gene TRBJ1-1; D possibly corresponds to TRBD1 (6 bases). Germline CDR1 and CDR2: SQVTM and ANQGSEA. Trimming stripped 7 bases from V and 2 bases from J, with 23 bases between. This CDR3 is 16 amino acids long. The DNA of the CDR3 is TGCAGCGCTAGTAAAGGGGGGCGGTTTAGAAACACTGAAGCTTTCTTT. This encodes CSASKGGRFRNTEAFF. The entire variable domain, with the rest obtained from reference TRBV29-1 and TRBJ1-1, is as follows: SAVISQKPSRDICQRGTSLTIQCQVDSQVTMMFWYRQQPGQSLTLIATANQGSEATYESGFVIDKFPISRPNLTFSTLTVSNMSPEDSSIYLCSASKGGRFRNTEAFFGQGTRLTVV.

This chain links TRBV5-1 with TRBJ1-6; a possible D gene is TRBD1 (5 bases). Germline lookup yields CDR1 SGHRS and CDR2 YFSETQ. Trimming pared 0 bases from V and 7 bases from J, leaving 11 bases between. The CDR3 is made up of 15 amino acids. The CDR3: CASSLEGLPNSPLHF. For the CDR3, the DNA is TGCGCCAGCAGCTTGGAGGGACTGCCAAATTCACCCCTCCACTTT.

The V and J genes are TRBV19 and TRBJ2-7; TRBD2 agrees at 9 bases. CDR1 LNHDA and CDR2 SQIVND come from the germline V gene (reference sequence). The V gene end was trimmed by 4 bases and the J gene end by 2 bases; junction bases not matched to a gene: 6. The CDR3 is 15 residues long. CDR3 residues: CASSTIAGATYEQYF. CDR3 DNA sequence: TGTGCCAGTAGTACCATAGCGGGAGCGACCTACGAGCAGTACTTC.

This chain joins TRBV29-1 and TRBJ2-7, with a tentative D call TRBD2 (5 bases). This CDR3 comprises 14 residues. The germline CDR1 and CDR2 sequences are SQVTM and ANQGSEA. The germline V and J ends were trimmed by 7 bases and 6 bases, with 22 bases remaining between them. The CDR3 bases are TGCAGCGCCGTTGATGAGGGTAAAGGAGGCGAGCAGTACTTC. Amino acids: CSAVDEGKGGEQYF.